This T cell receptor beta chain emerged from a study of response to subunit inactivated influenza vaccine. TCRdb passed the RT-PCR reads through MiXCR, listing each CDR3 protein once. The table records a few hundred thousand distinct CDR3 sequences, 20% to 25% of them present only once. The CDR3 loop spans 16 amino acids. Germline V lookup: CDR1 SGHRS, CDR2 YFSETQ. Trimming pared 0 bases from V and 0 bases from J, leaving 10 bases between. The genes are TRBV5-1 and TRBJ1-3; D is possibly TRBD1 (6 bases). Material: PBMCs from blood, obtained less than 22 months after vaccination. The clonotype originates from a man aged 45-69 years who received an inactivated influenza vaccine. CDR3 nucleotide sequence: TGCGCCAGCAGCTTGGGACAGGACCGCTCTGGAAACACCATATATTTT. It translates to CASSLGQDRSGNTIYF.